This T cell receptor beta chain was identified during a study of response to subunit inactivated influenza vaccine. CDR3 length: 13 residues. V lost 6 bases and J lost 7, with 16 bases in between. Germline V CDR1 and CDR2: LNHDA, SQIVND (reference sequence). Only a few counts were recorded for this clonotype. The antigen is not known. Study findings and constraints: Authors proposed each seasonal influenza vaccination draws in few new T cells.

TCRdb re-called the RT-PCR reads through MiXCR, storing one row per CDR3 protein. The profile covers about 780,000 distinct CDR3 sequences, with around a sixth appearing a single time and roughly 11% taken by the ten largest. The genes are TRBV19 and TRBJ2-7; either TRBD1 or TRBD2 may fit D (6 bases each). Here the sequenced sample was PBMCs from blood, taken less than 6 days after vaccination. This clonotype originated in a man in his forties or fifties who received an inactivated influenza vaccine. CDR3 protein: CASREGGFGEQYF. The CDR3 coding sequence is TGTGCCAGTAGAGAGGGGGGATTCGGAGAGCAGTACTTC. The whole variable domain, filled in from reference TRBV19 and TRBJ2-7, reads DGGITQSPKYLFRKEGQNVTLSCEQNLNHDAMYWYRQDPGQGLRLIYYSQIVNDFQKGDIAEGYSVSREKKESFPLTVTSAQKNPTAFYLCASREGGFGEQYFGPGTRLTVT.